This TCR beta chain stems from a study of cytomegalovirus exposure and HLA in healthy donors. Study overall: The 120 or so validation repertoires were reported in a later analysis to have been generated on the same platform as the roughly 700 first-cohort repertoires.

Study-wide results and caveats: Across donors, most TCRs were seen rarely, yet some public ones were widespread. It was reportedly the case that the classifier diagnosed cytomegalovirus status with high specificity and sensitivity.

Generated by immunoSEQ multiplex PCR, the TCRdb table keeps only in-frame clones and is missing some. The sample lists over 200,000 clones, approximately 86% seen once, with 2.9% in the top ten. This clone was detected once. The antigen is unknown. The sample taken for sequencing was PBMCs. This TCR was sampled from a woman younger than 30 in good health and CMV-seronegative.

CDR3 sequence: CASSPSPGQLNTEAFF. Here the CDR3 DNA reads TGTGCCAGCAGTCCTTCTCCGGGACAGCTGAACACTGAAGCTTTCTTT. This chain links TRBV28 with TRBJ1-1, with TRBD1 matching 7 bases. Germline lookup yields CDR1 MDHEN and CDR2 SYDVKM. V shed 5 bases, J shed 0 bases, and the junction held 9 bases outside the gene matches. There are 16 residues in the CDR3.